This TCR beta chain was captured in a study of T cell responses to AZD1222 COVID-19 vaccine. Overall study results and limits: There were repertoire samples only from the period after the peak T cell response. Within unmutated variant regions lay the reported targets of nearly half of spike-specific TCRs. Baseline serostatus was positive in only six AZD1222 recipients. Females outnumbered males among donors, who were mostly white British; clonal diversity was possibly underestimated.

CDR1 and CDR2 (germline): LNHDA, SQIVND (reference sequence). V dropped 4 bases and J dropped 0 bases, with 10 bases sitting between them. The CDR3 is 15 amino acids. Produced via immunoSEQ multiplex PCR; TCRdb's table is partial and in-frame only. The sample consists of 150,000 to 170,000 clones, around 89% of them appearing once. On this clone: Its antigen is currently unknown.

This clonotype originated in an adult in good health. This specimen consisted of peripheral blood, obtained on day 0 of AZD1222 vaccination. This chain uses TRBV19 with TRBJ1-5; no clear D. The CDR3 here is CASSTVINSNQPQHF. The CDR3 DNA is TGTGCCAGTAGTACTGTAATCAATAGCAATCAGCCCCAGCATTTT.